These T cell receptor beta chains were read from a single sample in a study of early T cells in non-severe SARS-CoV-2 infection. Each CDR3 protein is one row after TCRdb ran MiXCR on the 5' RACE reads. This table has 100,000 to 120,000 distinct CDR3 sequences, roughly 12% appearing once. The material was whole blood, obtained at baseline. These receptors were taken from an adult who was a healthcare worker with PCR-confirmed SARS-CoV-2 infection or an uninfected control (not recorded which). The CDR3 runs from the conserved cysteine through the conserved F or W. Clone size appears in some rows only: once, few, many, or a class for an expanded clone.

v_call,j_call,clone_size,cdr3_aa
TRBV6-1,TRBJ2-2,many,CASWGDTGELFF
TRBV2,TRBJ1-4,NA,CASSIQRNEKLFF
TRBV15,TRBJ1-2,few,CATSRLGDYGYTF
TRBV29-1,TRBJ2-1,many,CSLQGLAGGSAYNEQFF
TRBV6-6,TRBJ1-2,NA,CASSYQLGGASGYGYTF
TRBV20-1,TRBJ2-7,many,CSARRAGTTYEQYF
TRBV6-2/TRBV6-3,TRBJ2-3,few,CARTDTQYF
TRBV29-1,TRBJ2-5,many,CSVEVGGAETQYF
TRBV20-1,TRBJ1-4,few,CSVFRVQLNEKLFF
TRBV7-2,TRBJ1-2,many,CASSLVTAVNYGYTF
TRBV6-1,TRBJ1-5,few,CASSETGLTQHF
TRBV6-2/TRBV6-3,TRBJ2-1,few,CASRFSGRAGSNEQFF
TRBV28,TRBJ2-7,NA,CATVRDGYEQYF
TRBV6-5,TRBJ1-1,few,CASSYRTGGMFPAFF
TRBV28,TRBJ2-7,few,CASSWTGATYEQYF
TRBV11-1,TRBJ2-1,few,CASSTMGGRNNEQFF
TRBV5-6,TRBJ2-3,few,CASSGFLGAGTDTQYF
TRBV7-2,TRBJ1-6,many,CASSLQGSNSPLHF
TRBV7-6,TRBJ2-3,few,CASSLGDWSSTDTQYF
TRBV3-1,TRBJ1-2,few,CASSRNGANYGYTF
TRBV5-1,TRBJ2-3,few,CASETGEGDTQYF
TRBV19,TRBJ1-2,few,CASRPGQWVYGYTF
TRBV20-1,TRBJ1-3,NA,CSARGNGNTIYF
TRBV27,TRBJ2-7,NA,CASSLKQGYSYEQYF
TRBV5-4,TRBJ2-4,few,CASSLPGTRDVIQYF
TRBV5-1,TRBJ2-7,NA,CASSLALDGDIAYEQYF
TRBV10-3,TRBJ1-1,few,CAIRSQGKTEAFF
TRBV7-2,TRBJ2-3,NA,CASSVLAGGPADTQYF
TRBV10-3,TRBJ1-1,NA,CAISRTGINTEAFF
TRBV27,TRBJ2-5,NA,CASWEYQETQYF
TRBV4-1,TRBJ2-1,few,CASSQPLFGGSYNEQFF
TRBV7-9,TRBJ2-7,few,CAISGAGNPNEQYF
TRBV6-5,TRBJ2-2,few,CASRPGATGELFF
TRBV4-1,TRBJ1-5,few,CASSQEPQVGNQPQHF
TRBV12-3/TRBV12-4,TRBJ2-3,few,CASRPKQGAGDTQYF
TRBV6-2/TRBV6-3,TRBJ2-1,many,CASSHSGSSYNEQFF
TRBV4-1,TRBJ2-7,few,CASSQTLGVEKQYF
TRBV9,TRBJ1-5,many,CASSVGQGQPQHF
TRBV12-3/TRBV12-4,TRBJ1-1,many,CASSYPGQGNTEAFF
TRBV5-6,TRBJ2-6,many,CASSLAGSGANVLTF